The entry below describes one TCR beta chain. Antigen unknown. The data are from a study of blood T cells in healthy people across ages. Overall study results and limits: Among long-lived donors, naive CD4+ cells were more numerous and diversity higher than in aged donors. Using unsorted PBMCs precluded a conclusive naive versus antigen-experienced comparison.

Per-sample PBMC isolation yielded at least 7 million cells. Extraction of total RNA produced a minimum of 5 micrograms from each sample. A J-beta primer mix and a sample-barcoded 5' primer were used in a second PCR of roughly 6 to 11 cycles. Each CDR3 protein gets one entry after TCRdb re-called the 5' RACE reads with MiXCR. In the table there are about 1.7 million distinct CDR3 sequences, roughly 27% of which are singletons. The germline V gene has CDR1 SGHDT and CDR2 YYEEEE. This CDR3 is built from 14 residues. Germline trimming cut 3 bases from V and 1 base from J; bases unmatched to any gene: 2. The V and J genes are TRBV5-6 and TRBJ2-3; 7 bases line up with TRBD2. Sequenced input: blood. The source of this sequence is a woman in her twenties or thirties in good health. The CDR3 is CASSWEGGTDTQYF. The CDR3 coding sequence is TGTGCCAGCAGCTGGGAGGGTGGCACAGATACGCAGTATTTT.